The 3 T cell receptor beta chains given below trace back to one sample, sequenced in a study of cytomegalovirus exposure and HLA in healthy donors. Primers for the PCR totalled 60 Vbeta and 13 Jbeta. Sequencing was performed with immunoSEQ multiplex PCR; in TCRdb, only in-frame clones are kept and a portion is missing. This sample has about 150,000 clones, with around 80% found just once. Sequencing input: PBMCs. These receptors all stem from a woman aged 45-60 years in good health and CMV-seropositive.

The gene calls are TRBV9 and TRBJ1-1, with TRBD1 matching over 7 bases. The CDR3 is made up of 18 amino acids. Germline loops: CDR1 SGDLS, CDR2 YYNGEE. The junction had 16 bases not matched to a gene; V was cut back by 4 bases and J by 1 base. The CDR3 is CASSPRTGLSLRNTEAFF. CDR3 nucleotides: TGTGCCAGCAGCCCCCGGACAGGACTTTCCCTCCGGAACACTGAAGCTTTCTTT.

CDR3 bases: TGTGCCAGCAGCCGAACCGACAGGACAGATACGCAGTATTTT. Amino acid sequence: CASSRTDRTDTQYF. The V call is TRBV7-9, the J call TRBJ2-3; a possible D gene is TRBD1 (6 bases). The CDR3 sequence is 14 residues long. The germline CDR1 and CDR2 sequences are SEHNR and FQNEAQ (reference sequence). Trimming shortened V by 5 bases and J by 3 bases, and 12 bases separated the two germline ends. Full variable domain (rest looked up from reference TRBV7-9 and TRBJ2-3): DTGVSQNPRHKITKRGQNVTFRCDPISEHNRLYWYRQTLGQGPEFLTYFQNEAQLEKSRLLSDRFSAERPKGSFSTLEIQRTEQGDSAMYLCASSRTDRTDTQYFGPGTRLTVL.

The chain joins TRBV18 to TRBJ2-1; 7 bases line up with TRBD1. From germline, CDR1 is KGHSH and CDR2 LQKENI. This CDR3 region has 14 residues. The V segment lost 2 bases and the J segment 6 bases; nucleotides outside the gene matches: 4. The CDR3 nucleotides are TGTGCCAGCTCACCAAGGCAGGGGGTCAATGAGCAGTTCTTC. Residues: CASSPRQGVNEQFF. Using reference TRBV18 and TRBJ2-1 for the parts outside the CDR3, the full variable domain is NAGVMQNPRHLVRRRGQEARLRCSPMKGHSHVYWYRQLPEEGLKFMVYLQKENIIDESGMPKERFSAEFPKEGPSILRIQQVVRGDSAAYFCASSPRQGVNEQFFGPGTRLTVL.